Below are 7 T cell receptor beta chains sequenced from a single sample in a study of blood T cell repertoires in COVID-19. TCRdb's table, derived via immunoSEQ multiplex PCR, lists solely in-frame clones and lacks some. The sample contains fewer than 200,000 clones, around 83% of which appear only once. Sequenced material: peripheral blood. The source of these receptors is an older woman who had recovered from COVID-19.

The chain combines TRBV4-2 with TRBJ2-2; TRBD1 matches 10 bases. The V gene's germline CDR1 is LGHNA and CDR2 YNFKEQ. The CDR3 has 17 residues. V gave up 1 base and J gave up 8 bases; unmatched junction bases: 10. The CDR3 DNA reads TGTGCCAGCAGCCAAGTGCTCTTGAGACAGGGGGCTGGGGAGCTGTTTTTT. Its protein is CASSQVLLRQGAGELFF.

In its sample, this clone was seen once. The genes are TRBV28 and TRBJ2-7; D might be TRBD2 (5 bases). Trimming removed 6 bases at V and 4 bases at J, with 19 bases between. Germline loops: CDR1 MDHEN, CDR2 SYDVKM. The CDR3 totals 15 residues. The CDR3 reads CASRAPGRFSYEQYF. The DNA of the CDR3 is TGTGCCAGCAGGGCCCCGGGGAGATTCTCTTACGAGCAGTACTTC.

This chain uses TRBV24-1 with TRBJ1-5, with D maybe TRBD1 (5 bases). The germline V gene encodes CDR1 KGHDR and CDR2 SFDVKD. With 8 bases removed from V and 7 bases from J, the gap between germline ends came to 14 bases. CDR3 length equals 13 residues. In DNA, the CDR3 is TGTGCCACCAACCTAAGCAAGGGGCAGCCCCAGCATTTT. It is translated as CATNLSKGQPQHF.

This clone was detected once. The chain recombines TRBV7-3 with TRBJ2-7; the D is unclear. The V end lost 2 bases, the J end lost 0 bases, and 5 bases lay between the germline ends. The CDR3 is 13 amino acids. Germline loops: CDR1 SGHTA, CDR2 FQGTGA. The CDR3 DNA follows: TGTGCCAGCAGCTTAGCACACTCCTACGAGCAGTACTTC. As protein: CASSLAHSYEQYF.

This chain joins TRBV5-4 and TRBJ1-5, with a tentative D call TRBD1 (5 bases). V lost 7 bases to trimming and J lost 4 bases, with 9 bases between them. Germline lookup yields CDR1 SGHNT and CDR2 YYREEE (reference sequence). The CDR3 runs to 12 residues. CDR3 in amino acids: CASGAANQPQHF. The CDR3 nucleotides read TGTGCCAGCGGGGCAGCTAATCAGCCCCAGCATTTT.

The chain has TRBV19 and TRBJ2-2; TRBD1 matches at 7 bases. The germline CDR1 and CDR2 sequences are LNHDA and SQIVND (reference sequence). The CDR3 has 12 residues. V lost 7 bases and J lost 12; bases outside the gene matches: 8. CDR3 amino acids: CASKTTGVQLFF. The CDR3 DNA sequence: TGTGCCAGTAAAACCACAGGGGTGCAGCTGTTTTTT.

The chain uses TRBV10-3 and TRBJ2-5, with 9 positions matching TRBD1. After removal of 2 bases from V and 5 bases from J, the junction contained 3 bases not matched to a gene. Looked up from germline, CDR1 is ENHRY and CDR2 is SYGVKD. The CDR3 extends over 14 amino acids. The CDR3 DNA reads TGTGCCATCAGTGAGACAGGGGGCTTTGAGACCCAGTACTTC. Amino acid sequence: CAISETGGFETQYF.